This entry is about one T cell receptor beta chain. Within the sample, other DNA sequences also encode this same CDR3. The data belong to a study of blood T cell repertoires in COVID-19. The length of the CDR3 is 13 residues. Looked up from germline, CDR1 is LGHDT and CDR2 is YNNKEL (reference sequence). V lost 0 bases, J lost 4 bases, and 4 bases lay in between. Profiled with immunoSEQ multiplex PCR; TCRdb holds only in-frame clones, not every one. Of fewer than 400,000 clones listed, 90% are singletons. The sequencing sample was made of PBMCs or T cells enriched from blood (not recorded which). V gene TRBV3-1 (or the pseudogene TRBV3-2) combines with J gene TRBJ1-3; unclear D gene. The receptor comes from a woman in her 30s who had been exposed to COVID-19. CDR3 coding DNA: TGTGCCAGCAGCCAAGATTCGGGAAACACCATATATTTT. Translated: CASSQDSGNTIYF.